The 13 T cell receptor beta chains in this list originate from one sample, sequenced in a study of T cell clonality in common variable immunodeficiency (dated by TCRdb to between 2015 and 2017). Library generation was performed with the immunoSEQ multiplex PCR assay. Not all clones reach the TCRdb copy of this immuneACCESS table, which keeps in-frame sequences only. Checked studies attribute under half of the gap to unresolved V genes and leave the rest unexplained. In this sample, around 45,000 clones appear, none counted once only. The ten largest clones represent 0.68% of the sample. The specimen sequenced was peripheral blood mononuclear cells. These receptors all come from a person aged 18 to 75 in good health.

There are many counts of this clone. From the germline J gene comes the end of the CDR3, since the read stops 3 residues before it. The chain has TRBV19 and TRBJ2-1; possibly TRBD1 for D (7 bases). Between the trimmed V and J ends, which lost 5 bases and 4 bases, there was a span of 27 bases. From germline, CDR1 is LNHDA and CDR2 SQIVND (reference sequence). The CDR3 consists of 19 residues. This CDR3 is CASSGGIRTSKGAYNEQFF. The CDR3 bases that were read are TGTGCCAGTAGTGGGGGGATTCGAACTAGTAAGGGGGCTTACAATGAG.

There are many counts of this clone. The CDR3 end falls 3 residues outside the read, so it is completed with the germline J gene. This chain joins TRBV5-6 and TRBJ2-1, with 10 bases lining up with TRBD1. The V segment lost 3 bases and the J segment 6 bases; nucleotides outside the gene matches: 6. The CDR3 has 15 amino acids. Germline assignment: CDR1 SGHDT and CDR2 YYEEEE. The CDR3 is CASSSSDRGPNEQFF. The CDR3 bases that were read are TGTGCCAGCAGCTCCTCTGACAGGGGGCCCAATGAG. The whole variable domain, remainder taken from reference TRBV5-6 and TRBJ2-1, is DAGVTQSPTHLIKTRGQQVTLRCSPKSGHDTVSWYQQALGQGPQFIFQYYEEEERQRGNFPDRFSGHQFPNYSSELNVNALLLGDSALYLCASSSSDRGPNEQFFGPGTRLTVL.

Ten or more counts support this clone. Coverage ceases 3 residues before the CDR3 finishes, and the germline J gene fills in the end. The J gene is TRBJ2-7, the V gene TRBV4-1, with 7 bases fitting TRBD1. V lost 1 base and J lost 2; bases outside the gene matches: 8. CDR1 is MGHRA and CDR2 is YSYEKL in the germline V gene. The CDR3 has 16 amino acids. The CDR3 DNA, read in part, is TGCGCCAGCAGCCAAGCCCCTGCAGGGGGACCCTACGAG. Its translation is CASSQAPAGGPYE. The whole CDR3 is CASSQAPAGGPYEQYF.

This clone has at least ten counts. The read falls 3 residues short of the CDR3 end, and the missing part is taken from the germline J gene. This chain joins TRBV5-1 and TRBJ2-7, with D hard to call. Trimming shortened V by 3 bases and J by 3 bases, and 7 bases separated the two germline ends. The CDR3 contains 12 residues. Looked up from germline, CDR1 is SGHRS and CDR2 is YFSETQ. The CDR3 here is CASSSEGYEQYF. The DNA read from the CDR3 is TGCGCCAGCAGCTCTGAAGGCTACGAG.

This clone occurred many times. The read stops 3 residues short of the end of the CDR3; the missing end is completed from the germline J gene. The J gene is TRBJ1-2, the V gene TRBV7-8; TRBD1 matches at 8 bases. The germline V gene has CDR1 SGHVS and CDR2 FQNEAQ. CDR3 size: 17 residues. The CDR3 DNA, read in part, is TGTGCCAGCAGCTTAGCCGAGCAGGGGGCGTCGTTCGGGGGC. It encodes CASSLAEQGASFGG. The whole CDR3 is CASSLAEQGASFGGYTF.

In its sample, this clone was seen many times. The read is 3 residues too short to cover the CDR3 end, so that end is filled in from the germline J gene. This chain links TRBV5-1 with TRBJ1-2; D perhaps matches TRBD1 (5 bases). V was pared by 0 bases and J by 7 bases, with 13 bases between. Germline CDR1 SGHRS, CDR2 YFSETQ. The CDR3 consists of 14 residues. The part of the CDR3 DNA that was read is TGCGCCAGCAGCTTGGACGGCAGGGAGGGTGGC. Translating gives CASSLDGREGG. The entire CDR3 is CASSLDGREGGYTF. The variable domain in full, with the rest retrieved from reference TRBV5-1 and TRBJ1-2, is KAGVTQTPRYLIKTRGQQVTLSCSPISGHRSVSWYQQTPGQGLQFLFEYFSETQRNKGNFPGRFSGRQFSNSRSEMNVSTLELGDSALYLCASSLDGREGGYTFGSGTRLTVV.

The sample holds many counts of this clone. The read terminates 3 residues before the CDR3 end, so the remaining end is supplied by the germline J gene. V gene TRBV18 combines with J gene TRBJ1-1, with 8 bases matching TRBD1. The junction had 1 base not matched to a gene; V was cut back by 3 bases and J by 4 bases. The length of the CDR3 is 13 residues. The V gene's germline CDR1 is KGHSH and CDR2 LQKENI. The covered CDR3 bases are TGTGCCAGCTCACCGGACAGGGCCACTGAA. This encodes CASSPDRATE. The full CDR3 protein is CASSPDRATEAFF.

The table lists this clone with many counts. The CDR3 reads CSAQGQGPRETQYF. The DNA read from the CDR3 is TGCAGTGCCCAAGGACAGGGCCCAAGAGAGACC. V gene TRBV20-1 combines with J gene TRBJ2-5, with TRBD1 matching over 8 bases. Read data end 3 residues before the CDR3 end; the end is taken from the germline J gene. Germline trimming cut 6 bases from V and 4 bases from J; bases unmatched to any gene: 10. The CDR3 spans 14 residues. CDR1 DFQATT and CDR2 SNEGSKA come from the germline V gene (reference sequence).

This clone was seen only a few times. The CDR3 is cut off 3 residues early in the read; its end comes from the germline J gene. The chain employs TRBV16 and TRBJ1-1; D perhaps matches TRBD1 (5 bases). Germline CDR1 is KGHSY and CDR2 is FQNENV. Trimming pared 3 bases from V and 0 bases from J, leaving 14 bases between. This CDR3 has 16 residues. The CDR3 protein is CASSQWGGTLNTEAFF. The CDR3 DNA, read in part, is TGTGCCAGCAGCCAGTGGGGGGGGACGCTGAACACTGAA.

Many counts were recorded for this clone. The read terminates 3 residues ahead of where the CDR3 ends, so the germline J gene completes it. The genes are TRBV27 and TRBJ2-3; D unclear. Germline V CDR1 and CDR2: MNHEY, SMNVEV (reference sequence). The V end lost 8 bases, the J end lost 1 base, and 7 bases lay between the germline ends. The CDR3 sequence is 12 residues long. CDR3 bases read: TGTGCCAGCGGCCTGGGCACAGATACG. This sequence encodes CASGLGTDT. The whole CDR3 protein is CASGLGTDTQYF.

This clone was observed at least ten times. The read falls 3 residues short of the CDR3 end, and the missing part is taken from the germline J gene. This chain uses TRBV7-8 with TRBJ2-5, with 11 positions matching TRBD2. CDR3 length: 16 amino acids. After removal of 5 bases from V and 4 bases from J, the junction contained 9 bases not matched to a gene. Germline V gene sequence: CDR1 SGHVS, CDR2 FQNEAQ. The CDR3 sequence is CASSQIAGGWGETQYF. The sequenced CDR3 bases are TGTGCCAGCAGCCAAATAGCGGGAGGGTGGGGAGAGACC.

This clone was seen ten or more times. The read stops 3 residues short of the end of the CDR3; the missing end is completed from the germline J gene. Other nucleotide sequences from this sample produce the same CDR3. The rearrangement links TRBV5-1 to TRBJ1-6, with 7 bases that match TRBD1. Germline-derived CDR1 and CDR2 are SGHRS and YFSETQ. J lost 2 bases, V lost 3 bases, and 5 bases had no gene match. The CDR3 contains 16 residues. CDR3 DNA (partial): TGCGCCAGCAGCTCAGGACAGGCTGCCTATAATTCACCC. This sequence encodes CASSSGQAAYNSP. The full CDR3 protein is CASSSGQAAYNSPLHF.

This clone came up many times. The CDR3 is cut off 3 residues early in the read; its end comes from the germline J gene. The rearrangement joins TRBV2 to TRBJ2-3; D remains ambiguous. This CDR3 comprises 15 residues. V was pared by 1 base and J by 2 bases, with 10 bases between. The V gene's germline CDR1 is SNHLY and CDR2 FYNNEI. The CDR3 DNA, read in part, is TGTGCCAGCAGTGAAGGCGCGGAAATCACAGATACG. It is translated as CASSEGAEITDT. The full CDR3 reads CASSEGAEITDTQYF.